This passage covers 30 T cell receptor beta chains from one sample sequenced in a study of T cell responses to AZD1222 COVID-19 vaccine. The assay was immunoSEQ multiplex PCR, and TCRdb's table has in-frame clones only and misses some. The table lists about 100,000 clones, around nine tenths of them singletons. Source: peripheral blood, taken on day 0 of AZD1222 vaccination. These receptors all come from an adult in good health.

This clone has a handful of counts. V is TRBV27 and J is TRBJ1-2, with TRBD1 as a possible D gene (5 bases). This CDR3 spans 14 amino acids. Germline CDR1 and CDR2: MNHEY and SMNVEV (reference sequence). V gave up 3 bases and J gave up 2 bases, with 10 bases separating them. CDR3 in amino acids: CASSLRGMNYGYTF. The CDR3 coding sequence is TGTGCCAGCAGTTTGCGGGGGATGAACTATGGCTACACCTTC.

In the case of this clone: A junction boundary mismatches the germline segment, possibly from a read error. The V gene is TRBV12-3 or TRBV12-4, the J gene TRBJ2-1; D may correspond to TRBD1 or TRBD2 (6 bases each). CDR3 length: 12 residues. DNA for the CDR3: TGTGCCAGCAGTTATACTACAGGGTCGGGGGTCTTC. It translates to CASSYTTGSGVF.

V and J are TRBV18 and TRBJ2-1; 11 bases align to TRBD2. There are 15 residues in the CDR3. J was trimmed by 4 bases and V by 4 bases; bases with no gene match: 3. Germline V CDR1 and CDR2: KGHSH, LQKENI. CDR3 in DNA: TGTGCCAGCTCACGGGGGACTAGCGGTTACAATGAGCAGTTCTTC. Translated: CASSRGTSGYNEQFF.

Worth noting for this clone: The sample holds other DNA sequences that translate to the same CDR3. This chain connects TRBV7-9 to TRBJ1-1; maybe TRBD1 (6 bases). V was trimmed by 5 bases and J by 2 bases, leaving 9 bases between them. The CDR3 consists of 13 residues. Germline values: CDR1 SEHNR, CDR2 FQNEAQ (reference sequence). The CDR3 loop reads CASSPQGNTEAFF. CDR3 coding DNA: TGTGCCAGCAGCCCACAGGGAAACACTGAAGCTTTCTTT.

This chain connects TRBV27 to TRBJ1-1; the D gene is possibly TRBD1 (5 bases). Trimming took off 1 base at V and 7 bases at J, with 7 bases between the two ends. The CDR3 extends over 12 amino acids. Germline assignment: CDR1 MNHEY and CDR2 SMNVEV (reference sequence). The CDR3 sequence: CASSLLGDEAFF. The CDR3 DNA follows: TGTGCCAGCAGTTTATTAGGGGATGAAGCTTTCTTT.

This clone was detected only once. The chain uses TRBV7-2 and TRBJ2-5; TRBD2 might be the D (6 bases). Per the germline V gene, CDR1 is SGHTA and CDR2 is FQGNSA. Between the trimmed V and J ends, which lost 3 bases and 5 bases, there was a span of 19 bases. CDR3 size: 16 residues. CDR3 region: CASSFLVGGAGETQYF. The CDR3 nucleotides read TGTGCCAGCAGCTTCTTGGTAGGCGGGGCCGGGGAGACCCAGTACTTC.

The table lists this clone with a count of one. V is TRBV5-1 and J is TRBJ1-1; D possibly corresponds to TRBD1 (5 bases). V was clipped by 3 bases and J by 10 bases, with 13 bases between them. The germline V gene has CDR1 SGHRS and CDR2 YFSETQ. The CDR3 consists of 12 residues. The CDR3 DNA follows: TGCGCCAGCAGCTGGGGGGAGAGTAGAGCTTTCTTT. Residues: CASSWGESRAFF.

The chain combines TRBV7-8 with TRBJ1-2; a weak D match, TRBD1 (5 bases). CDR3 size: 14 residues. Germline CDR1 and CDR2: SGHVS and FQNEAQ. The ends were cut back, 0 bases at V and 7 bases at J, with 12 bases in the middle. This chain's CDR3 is CASSLARDRVGYTF. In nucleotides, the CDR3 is TGTGCCAGCAGCTTAGCCAGGGACCGCGTTGGCTACACCTTC.

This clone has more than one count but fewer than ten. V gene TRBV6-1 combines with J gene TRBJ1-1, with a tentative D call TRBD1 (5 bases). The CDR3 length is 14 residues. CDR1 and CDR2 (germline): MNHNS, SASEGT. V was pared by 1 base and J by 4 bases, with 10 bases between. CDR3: CASSEEGWSTEAFF. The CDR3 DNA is TGTGCCAGCAGTGAAGAGGGGTGGAGCACTGAAGCTTTCTTT.

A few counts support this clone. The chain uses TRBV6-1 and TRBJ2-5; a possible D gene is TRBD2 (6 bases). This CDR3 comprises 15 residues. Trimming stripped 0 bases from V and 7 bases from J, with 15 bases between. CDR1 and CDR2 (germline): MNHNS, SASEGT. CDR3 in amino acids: CASSEAAGGRVTQYF. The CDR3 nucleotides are TGTGCCAGCAGTGAAGCCGCCGGGGGACGGGTGACCCAGTACTTC.

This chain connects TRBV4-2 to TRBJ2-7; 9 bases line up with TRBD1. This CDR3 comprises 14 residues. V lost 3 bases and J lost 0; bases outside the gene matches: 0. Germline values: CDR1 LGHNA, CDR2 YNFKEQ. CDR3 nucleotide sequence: TGTGCCAGCAGCCAGGGACAGGGCTCCTACGAGCAGTACTTC. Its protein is CASSQGQGSYEQYF.

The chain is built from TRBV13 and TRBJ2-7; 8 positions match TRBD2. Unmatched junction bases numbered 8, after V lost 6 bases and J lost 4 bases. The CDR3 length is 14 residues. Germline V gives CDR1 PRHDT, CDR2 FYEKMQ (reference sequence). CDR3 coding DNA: TGTGCCAGCAGGGTAGCGGGGAGGGCTTACGAGCAGTACTTC. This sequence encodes CASRVAGRAYEQYF. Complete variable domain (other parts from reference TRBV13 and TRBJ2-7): AAGVIQSPRHLIKEKRETATLKCYPIPRHDTVYWYQQGPGQDPQFLISFYEKMQSDKGSIPDRFSAQQFSDYHSELNMSSLELGDSALYFCASRVAGRAYEQYFGPGTRLTVT.

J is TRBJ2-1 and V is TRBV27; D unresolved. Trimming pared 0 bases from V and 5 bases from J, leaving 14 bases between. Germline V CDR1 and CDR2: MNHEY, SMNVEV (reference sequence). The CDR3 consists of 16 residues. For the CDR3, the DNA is TGTGCCAGCAGTTTATCGGGTCGCCGGATAAACAATGAGCAGTTCTTC. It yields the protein CASSLSGRRINNEQFF.

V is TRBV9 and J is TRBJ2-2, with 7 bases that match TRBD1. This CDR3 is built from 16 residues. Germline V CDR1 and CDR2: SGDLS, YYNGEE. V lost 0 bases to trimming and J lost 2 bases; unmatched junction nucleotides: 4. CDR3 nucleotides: TGTGCCAGCAGCGTAGGCACAGGGGACAACACCGGGGAGCTGTTTTTT. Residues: CASSVGTGDNTGELFF.

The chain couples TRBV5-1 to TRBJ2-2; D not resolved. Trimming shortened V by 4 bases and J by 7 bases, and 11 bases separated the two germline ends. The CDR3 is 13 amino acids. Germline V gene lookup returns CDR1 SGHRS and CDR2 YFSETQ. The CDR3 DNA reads TGCGCCAGCAGCCCCGGCCTTAGCGGGGAGCTGTTTTTT. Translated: CASSPGLSGELFF. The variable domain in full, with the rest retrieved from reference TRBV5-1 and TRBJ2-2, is KAGVTQTPRYLIKTRGQQVTLSCSPISGHRSVSWYQQTPGQGLQFLFEYFSETQRNKGNFPGRFSGRQFSNSRSEMNVSTLELGDSALYLCASSPGLSGELFFGEGSRLTVL.

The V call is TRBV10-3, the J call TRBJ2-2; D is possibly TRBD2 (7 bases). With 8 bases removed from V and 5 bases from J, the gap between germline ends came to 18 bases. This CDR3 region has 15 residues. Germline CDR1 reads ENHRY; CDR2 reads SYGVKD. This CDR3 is CAIGRGGFGTGELFF. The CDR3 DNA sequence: TGTGCCATCGGCCGCGGGGGCTTCGGGACCGGGGAGCTGTTTTTT.

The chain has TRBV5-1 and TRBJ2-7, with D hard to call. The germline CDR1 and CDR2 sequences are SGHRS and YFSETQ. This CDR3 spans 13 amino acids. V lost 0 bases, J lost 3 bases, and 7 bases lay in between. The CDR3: CASSLDSYYEQYF. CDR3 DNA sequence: TGCGCCAGCAGCTTGGACAGCTACTACGAGCAGTACTTC.

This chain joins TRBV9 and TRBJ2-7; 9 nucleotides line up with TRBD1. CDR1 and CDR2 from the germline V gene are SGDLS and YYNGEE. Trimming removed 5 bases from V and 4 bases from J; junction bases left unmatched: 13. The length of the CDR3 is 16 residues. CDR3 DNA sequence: TGTGCCAGCAGTCACGAGGGGGGACAGGGTGTTTACGAGCAGTACTTC. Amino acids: CASSHEGGQGVYEQYF.

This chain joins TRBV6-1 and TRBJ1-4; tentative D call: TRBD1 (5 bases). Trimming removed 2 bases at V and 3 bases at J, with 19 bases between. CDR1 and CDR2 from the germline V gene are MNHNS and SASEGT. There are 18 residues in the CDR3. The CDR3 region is CASSELVAGRGSNEKLFF. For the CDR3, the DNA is TGTGCCAGCAGTGAACTCGTGGCAGGGCGCGGCTCTAATGAAAAACTGTTTTTT.

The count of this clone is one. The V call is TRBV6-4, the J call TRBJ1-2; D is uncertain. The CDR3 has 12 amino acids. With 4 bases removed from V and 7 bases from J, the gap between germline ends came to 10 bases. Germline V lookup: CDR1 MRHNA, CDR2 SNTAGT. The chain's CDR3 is CASSARRSGYTF. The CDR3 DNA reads TGTGCCAGCAGTGCAAGAAGATCTGGCTACACCTTC.

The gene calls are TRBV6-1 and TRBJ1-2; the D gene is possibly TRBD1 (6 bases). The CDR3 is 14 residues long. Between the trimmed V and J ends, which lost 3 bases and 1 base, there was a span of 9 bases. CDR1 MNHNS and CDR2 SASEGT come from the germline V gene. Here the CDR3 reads CASSEGGLNYGYTF. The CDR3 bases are TGTGCCAGCAGTGAGGGGGGGCTTAACTATGGCTACACCTTC.

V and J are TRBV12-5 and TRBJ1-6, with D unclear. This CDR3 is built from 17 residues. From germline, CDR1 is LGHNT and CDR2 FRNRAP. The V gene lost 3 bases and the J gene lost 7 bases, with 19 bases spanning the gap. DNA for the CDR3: TGTGCTAGTGGTTTCATCACAAGGCTCTCCCCGAATTCACCCCTCCACTTT. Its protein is CASGFITRLSPNSPLHF.

This CDR3 is CASSPGPGRTIYF. CDR3 sequence (DNA): TGTGCCAGCAGCCCGGGTCCAGGAAGGACCATATATTTT. V usage is TRBV7-8 and J usage is TRBJ1-3; no clear D gene. The CDR3 has 13 residues. Between the trimmed V and J ends, which lost 5 bases and 10 bases, there was a span of 15 bases. Germline-derived CDR1 and CDR2 are SGHVS and FQNEAQ. Together with reference TRBV7-8 and TRBJ1-3, the CDR3 gives the full variable domain: GAGVSQSPRYKVAKRGQDVALRCDPISGHVSLFWYQQALGQGPEFLTYFQNEAQLDKSGLPSDRFFAERPEGSVSTLKIQRTQQEDSAVYLCASSPGPGRTIYFGEGSWLTVV.

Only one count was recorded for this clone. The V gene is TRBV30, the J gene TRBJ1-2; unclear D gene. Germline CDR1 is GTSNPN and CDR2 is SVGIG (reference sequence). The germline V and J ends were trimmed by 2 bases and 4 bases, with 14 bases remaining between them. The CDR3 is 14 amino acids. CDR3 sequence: CAWSIERQPYGYTF. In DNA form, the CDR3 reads TGTGCCTGGAGTATAGAAAGACAACCCTATGGCTACACCTTC.

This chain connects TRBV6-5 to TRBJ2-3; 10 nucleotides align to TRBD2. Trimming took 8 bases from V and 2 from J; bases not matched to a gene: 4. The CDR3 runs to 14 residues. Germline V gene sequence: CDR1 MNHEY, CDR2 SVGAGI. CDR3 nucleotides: TGTGCCAGCTTTAGCGGGAGGACCACAGATACGCAGTATTTT. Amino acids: CASFSGRTTDTQYF.

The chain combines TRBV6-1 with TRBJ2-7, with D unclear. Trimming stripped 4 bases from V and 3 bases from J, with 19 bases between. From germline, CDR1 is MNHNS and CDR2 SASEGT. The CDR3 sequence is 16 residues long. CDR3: CASSGRPRTARYEQYF. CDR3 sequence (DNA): TGTGCCAGCAGTGGCCGGCCTAGAACGGCCCGCTACGAGCAGTACTTC.

CDR3 sequence (DNA): TGTGCCAGCAGCTCTGGACAGCATGAGCAGTTCTTC. Its protein product is CASSSGQHEQFF. The chain has TRBV11-3 and TRBJ2-1; weak D call: TRBD1 (6 bases). The CDR3 totals 12 residues. Germline V CDR1 and CDR2: SGHNT, YENEEA. V was shortened by 4 bases and J by 8 bases, with 9 bases between the two germline ends.

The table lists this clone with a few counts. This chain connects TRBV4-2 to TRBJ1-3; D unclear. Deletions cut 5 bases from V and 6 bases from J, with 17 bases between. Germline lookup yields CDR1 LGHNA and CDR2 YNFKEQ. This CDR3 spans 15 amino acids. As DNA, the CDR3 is TGTGCCAGCAGCTCTAGTCTTTGGTCTCAAAACACCATATATTTT. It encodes CASSSSLWSQNTIYF.

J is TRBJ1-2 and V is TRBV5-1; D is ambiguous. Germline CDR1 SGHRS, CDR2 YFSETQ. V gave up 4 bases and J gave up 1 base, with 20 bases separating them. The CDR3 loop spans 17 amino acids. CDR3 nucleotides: TGCGCCAGCAGCCACACCGCGGACGCGCCTCTTAACTATGGCTACACCTTC. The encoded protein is CASSHTADAPLNYGYTF.

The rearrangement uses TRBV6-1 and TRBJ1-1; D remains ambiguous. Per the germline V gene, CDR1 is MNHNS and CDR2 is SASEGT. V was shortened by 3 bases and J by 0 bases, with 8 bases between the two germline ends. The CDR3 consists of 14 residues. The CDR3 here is CASSDQRMNTEAFF. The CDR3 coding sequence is TGTGCCAGCAGTGACCAGCGGATGAACACTGAAGCTTTCTTT.